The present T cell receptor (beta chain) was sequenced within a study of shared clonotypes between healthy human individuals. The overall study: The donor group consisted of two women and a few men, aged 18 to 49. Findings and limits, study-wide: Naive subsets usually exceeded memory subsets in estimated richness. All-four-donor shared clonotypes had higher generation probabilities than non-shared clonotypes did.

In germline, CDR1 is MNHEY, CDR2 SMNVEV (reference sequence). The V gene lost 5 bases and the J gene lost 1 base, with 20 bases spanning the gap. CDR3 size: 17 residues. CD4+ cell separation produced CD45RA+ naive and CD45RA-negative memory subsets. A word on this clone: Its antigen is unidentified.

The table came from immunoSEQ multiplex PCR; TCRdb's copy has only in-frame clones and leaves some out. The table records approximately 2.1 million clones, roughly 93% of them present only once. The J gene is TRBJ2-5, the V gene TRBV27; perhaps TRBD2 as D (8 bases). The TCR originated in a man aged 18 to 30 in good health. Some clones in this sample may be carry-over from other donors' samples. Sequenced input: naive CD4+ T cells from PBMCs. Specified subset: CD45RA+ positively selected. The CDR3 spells CASSPRARGTSQETQYF. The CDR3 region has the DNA TGTGCCAGCAGTCCGCGGGCCAGGGGGACTAGCCAAGAGACCCAGTACTTC.